One and the same sample provided the 29 T cell receptor beta chains below, sequenced in a study of cytomegalovirus exposure and HLA in healthy donors (dated by TCRdb to 2017 to 2019). The library was made by the immunoSEQ multiplex PCR assay. The multiplex PCR relied on a mix of 60 forward primers for TCR Vbeta segments and 13 reverse primers for TCR Jbeta segments. TCRdb limited this immuneACCESS table to in-frame rearrangements with V and J called. A share of clones is missing; checked studies link under half to unresolved V genes, and the rest is unexplained. In all, the sample holds 150,000 to 200,000 clones, and roughly 84% of those were seen once. 0.2% to 0.3% of the sample is in the top ten clones. The sample was PBMCs. These receptors were taken from a boy younger than 18 in good health and CMV-seronegative.

This clone was detected only a few times. CDR3 nucleotide sequence: TGTGCTAGTGGTTTGGGCCCCACCAGGACAGTCCTAAGGCACGAGCAGTACTTC. It yields the protein CASGLGPTRTVLRHEQYF. The V and J genes are TRBV12-5 and TRBJ2-7; TRBD1 is a possible D gene (6 bases). CDR3 length: 18 residues. The V gene lost 1 base and the J gene lost 5 bases, with 24 bases spanning the gap. Germline lookup yields CDR1 LGHNT and CDR2 FRNRAP.

The V and J genes are TRBV13 and TRBJ1-4; 7 positions match TRBD1. This CDR3 is built from 15 residues. Germline V gives CDR1 PRHDT, CDR2 FYEKMQ (reference sequence). V dropped 4 bases and J dropped 7; count of bases not matched to a gene: 9. CDR3 sequence reads: CASSSQRTGGEKLFF. CDR3 in DNA: TGTGCCAGCAGCTCCCAGCGGACAGGCGGTGAAAAACTGTTTTTT.

This sequence joins TRBV9 and TRBJ1-2, with a weak D call TRBD1 (6 bases). The V gene's germline CDR1 is SGDLS and CDR2 YYNGEE. Between the trimmed V and J ends, which lost 7 bases and 3 bases, there was a span of 13 bases. The CDR3 has 13 amino acids. CDR3 region: CASGWTVHYGYTF. CDR3 sequence (DNA): TGTGCCAGCGGTTGGACAGTGCACTATGGCTACACCTTC.

The chain carries TRBV5-1 and TRBJ2-1, with D unclear. This CDR3 has 14 amino acids. Per the germline V gene, CDR1 is SGHRS and CDR2 is YFSETQ. The germline V and J ends were trimmed by 0 bases and 7 bases, with 11 bases remaining between them. The CDR3 protein is CASSLDSARNEQFF. As DNA, the CDR3 is TGCGCCAGCAGCTTGGATTCGGCCAGGAATGAGCAGTTCTTC.

The chain joins TRBV29-1 to TRBJ2-1; 7 bases are shared with TRBD1. V shed 6 bases and J 7 bases; nucleotides not matched to a gene: 6. In germline, CDR1 is SQVTM, CDR2 ANQGSEA. The CDR3 extends over 12 amino acids. CDR3 amino acids: CSVPRGMNEQFF. The CDR3, as DNA: TGCAGCGTCCCCAGGGGGATGAATGAGCAGTTCTTC.

The rearrangement links TRBV10-3 to TRBJ2-3, with TRBD2 matching over 10 bases. CDR1 ENHRY and CDR2 SYGVKD come from the germline V gene. The V segment lost 4 bases and the J segment 1 base; nucleotides outside the gene matches: 2. This CDR3 comprises 15 residues. The DNA for the CDR3 is TGTGCCATCAGTGGAGGGACTAGCGGCACAGATACGCAGTATTTT. Translated, it gives CAISGGTSGTDTQYF.

The chain couples TRBV15 to TRBJ2-3; 11 nucleotides align to TRBD2. The CDR3 runs to 14 residues. The ends lost 5 bases at V and 6 bases at J; junction bases unmatched: 4. Germline V CDR1 and CDR2: LNHNV, YYDKDF (reference sequence). The CDR3 DNA reads as TGTGCCACCAGCTCTCGGACTAGCGGGGATACGCAGTATTTT. Translation: CATSSRTSGDTQYF.

The chain recombines TRBV6-1 with TRBJ2-5, with D uncertain. The DNA end lines up better with TRBJ2-7; the J call may be wrong. CDR3 length: 12 amino acids. Germline V gives CDR1 MNHNS, CDR2 SASEGT. CDR3 nucleotide sequence: TGTGCCAGCAGTGAACGCGGCTACGAGCAGTACTTC. Protein product: CASSERGYEQYF.

The V gene is TRBV5-6, the J gene TRBJ1-6, with 7 positions matching TRBD1. The V gene's germline CDR1 is SGHDT and CDR2 YYEEEE. V lost 4 bases to trimming and J lost 7 bases; unmatched junction nucleotides: 2. This CDR3 region has 13 residues. The CDR3 DNA follows: TGTGCCAGCAGCGCGGACAGGAATTCACCCCTCCACTTT. This gives the protein CASSADRNSPLHF.

This clone is a singleton in its sample. This sequence joins TRBV7-9 and TRBJ2-3; the match to TRBD2 covers 7 bases. With 5 bases clipped from V and 4 bases from J, the junction kept 12 bases outside the gene matches. Germline V gene lookup returns CDR1 SEHNR and CDR2 FQNEAQ (reference sequence). The CDR3 sequence is 16 residues long. In DNA, the CDR3 is TGTGCCAGCAGCCGGTGGCCTAGCGGAGAGGCAGATACGCAGTATTTT. It translates to CASSRWPSGEADTQYF.

This clone was detected a few times. The V call is TRBV5-1, the J call TRBJ2-3; 9 bases match TRBD2. The V segment lost 0 bases and the J segment 4 bases; nucleotides outside the gene matches: 6. Germline lookup yields CDR1 SGHRS and CDR2 YFSETQ. The CDR3 contains 16 residues. CDR3 DNA: TGCGCCAGCAGCTTGGCCGGGCGGGGGGGCCCAGATACGCAGTATTTT. It yields the protein CASSLAGRGGPDTQYF.

This chain links TRBV19 with TRBJ1-5, with TRBD1 matching 7 bases. V was pared by 5 bases and J by 6 bases, with 10 bases of the junction left unmatched. CDR1 is LNHDA, CDR2 SQIVND, per germline (reference sequence). The CDR3 runs 15 residues. CDR3 DNA sequence: TGTGCCAGTAGTTTGACCCCAGCAGGGGGTCAGCCCCAGCATTTT. This gives the protein CASSLTPAGGQPQHF.

Only a few counts were recorded for this clone. This chain links TRBV5-1 with TRBJ2-7, with D unresolved. CDR3 length: 13 amino acids. Germline V gene sequence: CDR1 SGHRS, CDR2 YFSETQ. The germline V and J ends were trimmed by 4 bases and 2 bases, with 10 bases remaining between them. This CDR3 reads CASSPTYPYEQYF. CDR3 bases: TGCGCCAGCAGCCCCACCTACCCCTACGAGCAGTACTTC.

This clone has just a few counts. The rearrangement links TRBV5-1 to TRBJ2-1; 7 bases fit TRBD2. Germline-derived CDR1 and CDR2 are SGHRS and YFSETQ. The CDR3 covers 17 residues. Trimming at V came to 2 bases and at J to 6 bases, leaving 14 bases not matched to a gene. The CDR3 protein is CASSFPEAGRASNEQFF. CDR3 in DNA: TGCGCCAGCAGCTTCCCCGAAGCGGGAAGGGCCTCCAATGAGCAGTTCTTC.

The chain is built from TRBV9 and TRBJ2-3; 9 bases fit TRBD2. CDR1 and CDR2 (germline): SGDLS, YYNGEE. V shed 3 bases and J 0 bases; nucleotides not matched to a gene: 2. This CDR3 spans 15 amino acids. The CDR3 DNA reads as TGTGCCAGCAGCGCTAGCGGGACCAGCACAGATACGCAGTATTTT. Translated: CASSASGTSTDTQYF.

The chain employs TRBV19 and TRBJ2-2; tentatively, D is TRBD1 (5 bases). This CDR3 contains 16 residues. The V gene lost 3 bases and the J gene lost 1 base, with 12 bases spanning the gap. Germline lookup yields CDR1 LNHDA and CDR2 SQIVND (reference sequence). CDR3: CASSIKGIMNTGELFF. The CDR3 DNA follows: TGTGCCAGTAGTATCAAGGGGATCATGAACACCGGGGAGCTGTTTTTT.

The V gene is TRBV27, the J gene TRBJ2-2; D is possibly TRBD2 (6 bases). The CDR3 sequence is 15 residues long. Per germline, CDR1 MNHEY and CDR2 SMNVEV (reference sequence). V was trimmed by 10 bases and J by 3 bases, leaving 18 bases between them. DNA of the CDR3: TGTGCCACCTCCGATGGGGGGATCTACACCGGGGAGCTGTTTTTT. This gives the protein CATSDGGIYTGELFF.

V usage is TRBV28 and J usage is TRBJ2-2, with D hard to call. The V end was cut by 8 bases, the J end by 2 bases, with 9 bases between. The CDR3 runs to 13 residues. Germline lookup yields CDR1 MDHEN and CDR2 SYDVKM. The chain's CDR3 is CASLADNTGELFF. CDR3 in DNA: TGTGCCAGCTTGGCCGATAACACCGGGGAGCTGTTTTTT.

This clone was detected only once. The chain joins TRBV7-9 to TRBJ1-1; D remains unclear. The V end was cut by 3 bases, the J end by 2 bases, with 7 bases between. Germline CDR1 reads SEHNR; CDR2 reads FQNEAQ (reference sequence). The CDR3 has 13 residues. The CDR3 DNA is TGTGCCAGCAGCTTGACTCTTAACACTGAAGCTTTCTTT. Translating gives CASSLTLNTEAFF.

The V gene is TRBV28, the J gene TRBJ1-2; D is possibly TRBD1 (5 bases). The CDR3 spans 14 residues. Germline lookup yields CDR1 MDHEN and CDR2 SYDVKM. V was pared by 5 bases and J by 0 bases, with 10 bases between. DNA for the CDR3: TGTGCCAGCAGTCAGGGCCAAGCTAACTATGGCTACACCTTC. It encodes CASSQGQANYGYTF.

The gene calls are TRBV5-4 and TRBJ2-7; D not resolved. The CDR3 has 13 amino acids. CDR1 and CDR2 (germline): SGHNT, YYREEE (reference sequence). V shed 1 base and J shed 3 bases, with 8 bases lying between them. The CDR3 DNA sequence: TGTGCCAGCAGCTTGATGTCTAACTACGAGCAGTACTTC. This sequence encodes CASSLMSNYEQYF. Looking up the rest from reference TRBV5-4 and TRBJ2-7 gives the full variable domain: ETGVTQSPTHLIKTRGQQVTLRCSSQSGHNTVSWYQQALGQGPQFIFQYYREEENGRGNFPPRFSGLQFPNYSSELNVNALELDDSALYLCASSLMSNYEQYFGPGTRLTVT.

The DNA for the CDR3 is TGTGCCAGCAGCGTAGTAGACAGGGCTTTAGAGCCGGAGCAGTTCTTC. It yields the protein CASSVVDRALEPEQFF. The chain has TRBV9 and TRBJ2-1; 7 nucleotides match TRBD1. CDR3 size: 16 residues. Looked up from germline, CDR1 is SGDLS and CDR2 is YYNGEE. After removal of 0 bases from V and 10 bases from J, the junction contained 13 bases not matched to a gene.

J is TRBJ2-2 and V is TRBV2, with 7 bases aligning to TRBD1. CDR1 SNHLY and CDR2 FYNNEI come from the germline V gene. V lost 5 bases, J lost 0 bases, and 6 bases stayed unmatched. The CDR3 covers 16 residues. This chain's CDR3 is CASSSTGTANTGELFF. CDR3 nucleotides: TGTGCCAGCAGTTCTACCGGGACAGCGAACACCGGGGAGCTGTTTTTT.

The genes are TRBV25-1 and TRBJ2-2; a possible D gene is TRBD1 (6 bases). The CDR3 is made up of 16 amino acids. From germline, CDR1 is MGHDK and CDR2 SYGVNS. The germline V and J ends were trimmed by 3 bases and 5 bases, with 16 bases remaining between them. The CDR3 nucleotides read TGTGCCAGCAGTGATTACCAGGGGCATCGGACCGGGGAGCTGTTTTTT. Its protein is CASSDYQGHRTGELFF.

The J gene is TRBJ2-5, the V gene TRBV18, with D uncertain. The germline gives CDR1 KGHSH, CDR2 LQKENI. This CDR3 spans 13 amino acids. V was cut by 1 base and J by 9 bases, with 12 bases left in between. CDR3 protein: CASSPHYYRAQYF. CDR3 sequence (DNA): TGTGCCAGCTCACCACATTACTACCGGGCCCAGTACTTC.

The genes are TRBV5-1 and TRBJ2-7, with a tentative D call TRBD2 (5 bases). This CDR3 spans 15 amino acids. Between the trimmed V and J ends, which lost 4 bases and 2 bases, there was a span of 16 bases. Germline assignment: CDR1 SGHRS and CDR2 YFSETQ. CDR3 loop: CASSPRGSLAYEQYF. The CDR3 bases are TGCGCCAGCAGCCCGCGAGGGAGCTTAGCCTACGAGCAGTACTTC.

This sequence joins TRBV19 and TRBJ2-7, with D possibly being TRBD1 (5 bases). The CDR3 loop spans 14 amino acids. Germline V gene data show CDR1 as LNHDA and CDR2 as SQIVND (reference sequence). V was pared by 4 bases and J by 5 bases, with 15 bases between. CDR3 DNA: TGTGCCAGTAGTAGGACAAATCCCCGAGACGAGCAGTACTTC. Translation: CASSRTNPRDEQYF.

The J gene is TRBJ2-7, the V gene TRBV7-2; 11 bases line up with TRBD2. The CDR3 length is 19 residues. Trimming removed 0 bases from V and 1 base from J; junction bases left unmatched: 11. The germline gives CDR1 SGHTA, CDR2 FQGNSA. The CDR3 DNA reads TGTGCCAGCAGCTTAGCGGGGGTTAGCGGGGGGGCCTCTTCCTACGAGCAGTACTTC. It encodes CASSLAGVSGGASSYEQYF.

The chain combines TRBV5-4 with TRBJ1-6; 7 nucleotides align to TRBD1. CDR3 length: 17 residues. V was pared by 3 bases and J by 2 bases, with 8 bases of the junction left unmatched. Germline CDR1 SGHNT, CDR2 YYREEE (reference sequence). CDR3 nucleotides: TGTGCCAGCAGCTCTACAGGGGTTGGGACCTATAATTCACCCCTCCACTTT. It specifies CASSSTGVGTYNSPLHF. The whole variable domain, remainder taken from reference TRBV5-4 and TRBJ1-6, is ETGVTQSPTHLIKTRGQQVTLRCSSQSGHNTVSWYQQALGQGPQFIFQYYREEENGRGNFPPRFSGLQFPNYSSELNVNALELDDSALYLCASSSTGVGTYNSPLHFGNGTRLTVT.